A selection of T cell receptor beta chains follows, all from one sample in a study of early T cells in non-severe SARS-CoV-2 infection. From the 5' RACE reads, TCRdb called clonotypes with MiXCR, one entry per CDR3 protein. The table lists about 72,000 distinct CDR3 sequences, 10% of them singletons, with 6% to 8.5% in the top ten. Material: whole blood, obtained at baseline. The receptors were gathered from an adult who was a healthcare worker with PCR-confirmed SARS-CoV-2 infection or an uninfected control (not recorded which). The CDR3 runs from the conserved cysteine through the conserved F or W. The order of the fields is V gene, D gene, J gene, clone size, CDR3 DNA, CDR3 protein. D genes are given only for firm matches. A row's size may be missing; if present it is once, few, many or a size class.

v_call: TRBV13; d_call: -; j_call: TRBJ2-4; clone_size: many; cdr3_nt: TGTGCCAGCAGCTTATATGGCGGGGTCCTAGCCAAAAACATTCAGTACTTC; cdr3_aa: CASSLYGGVLAKNIQYF
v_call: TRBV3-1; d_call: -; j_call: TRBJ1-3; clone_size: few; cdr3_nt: TGTGCCAGCAGCCAAGAGACAGTCCCTTTCTCTGGAAACACCATATATTTT; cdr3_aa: CASSQETVPFSGNTIYF
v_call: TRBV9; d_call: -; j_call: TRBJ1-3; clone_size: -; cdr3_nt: TGTGCCAGCAGCCCCAGCACAGGGTCGACTGGAAACACCATATATTTT; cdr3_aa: CASSPSTGSTGNTIYF
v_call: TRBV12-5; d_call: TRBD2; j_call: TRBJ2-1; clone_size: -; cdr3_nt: TGTGCTAGTGGTTTGTCCCTGACTAGCGGAAACAATGAGCAGTTCTTC; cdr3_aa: CASGLSLTSGNNEQFF
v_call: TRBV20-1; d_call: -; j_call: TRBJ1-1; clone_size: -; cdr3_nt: TGCAGTGCTACAGGGAGGGCTGAAGCTTTCTTT; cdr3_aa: CSATGRAEAFF
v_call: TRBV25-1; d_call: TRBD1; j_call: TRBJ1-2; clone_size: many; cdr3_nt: TGTGCCAGCACCCGTCCAGGTCTGGACAGGGGAAATGGCTACACCTTC; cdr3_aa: CASTRPGLDRGNGYTF
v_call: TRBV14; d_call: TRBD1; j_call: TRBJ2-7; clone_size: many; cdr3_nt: TGTGCCAGCAGCCAAGAGGGAATAAGGGGGCCCTCCTCCTACGAGCAGTACTTC; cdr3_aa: CASSQEGIRGPSSYEQYF
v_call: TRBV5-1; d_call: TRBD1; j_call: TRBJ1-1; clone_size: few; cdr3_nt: TGCGCCAGCAGCGAGGGACAGGGAAGCACTGAAGCTTTCTTT; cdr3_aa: CASSEGQGSTEAFF
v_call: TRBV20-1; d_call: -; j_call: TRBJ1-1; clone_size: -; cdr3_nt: TGCAGTGCTAGATCCACTGATGCTTTCTTT; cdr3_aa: CSARSTDAFF
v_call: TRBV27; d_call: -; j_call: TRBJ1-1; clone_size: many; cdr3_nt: TGTGCCAGCAGTTCGACTTCAATGAACACTGAAGCTTTCTTT; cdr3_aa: CASSSTSMNTEAFF
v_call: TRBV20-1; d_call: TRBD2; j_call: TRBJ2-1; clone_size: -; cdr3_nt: TGCAGTGCTAGAGATCGGGCTAGCGGGGGGCCCCTCTACAATGAGCAGTTCTTC; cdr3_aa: CSARDRASGGPLYNEQFF
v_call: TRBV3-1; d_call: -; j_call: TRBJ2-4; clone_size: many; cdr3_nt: TGTGCCAGCTCCAGTGGGGTCGCCAAAAACATTCAGTACTTC; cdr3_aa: CASSSGVAKNIQYF
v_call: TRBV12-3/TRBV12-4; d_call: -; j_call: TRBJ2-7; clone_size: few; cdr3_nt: TGTGCCAGCAGCCCAGGCGAGGGGCTATTTTACGAGCAGTACTTC; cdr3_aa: CASSPGEGLFYEQYF
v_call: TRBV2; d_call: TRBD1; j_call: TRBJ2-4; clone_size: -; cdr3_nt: TGTGCCAGCAGACCGACAGGGACAAAAAACATTCAGTACTTC; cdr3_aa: CASRPTGTKNIQYF
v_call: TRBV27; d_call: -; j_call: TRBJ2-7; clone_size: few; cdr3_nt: TGTGCCAGCAGTCCAAATGTTAGGGGAGGCGAGCAGTACTTC; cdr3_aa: CASSPNVRGGEQYF
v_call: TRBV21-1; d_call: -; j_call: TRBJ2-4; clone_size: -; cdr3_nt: TGTGCCAGCAGCTCTGGCCGGGATTCTAAAAACATTCAGTACTTC; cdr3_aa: CASSSGRDSKNIQYF
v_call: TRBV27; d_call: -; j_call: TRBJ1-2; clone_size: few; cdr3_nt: TGTGCCAGCGCAGGGCGAAACTATGGCTACACCTTC; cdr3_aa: CASAGRNYGYTF
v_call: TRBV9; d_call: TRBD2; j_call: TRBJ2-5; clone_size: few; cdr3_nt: TGTGCCAGCAGCCGCTTACTAGCGGGGGAAGAGACCCAGTACTTC; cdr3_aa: CASSRLLAGEETQYF
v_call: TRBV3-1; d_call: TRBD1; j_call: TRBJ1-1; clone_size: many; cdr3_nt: TGTGCCAGCAGCCGGGGACAGGGGGCCACTGAAGCTTTCTTT; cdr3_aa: CASSRGQGATEAFF
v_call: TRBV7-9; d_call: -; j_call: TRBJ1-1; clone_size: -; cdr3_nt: TGTGCCAGCAGCTTAAGGGTTGGCACTGAAGCTTTCTTT; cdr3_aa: CASSLRVGTEAFF
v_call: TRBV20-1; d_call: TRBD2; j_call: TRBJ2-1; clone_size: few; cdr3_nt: TGCAGTGCTACAGGACTAGCGAACTACAATGAGCAGTTCTTC; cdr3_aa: CSATGLANYNEQFF
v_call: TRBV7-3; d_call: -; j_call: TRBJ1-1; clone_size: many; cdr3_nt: TGTGCCAGCAGCTTATTACCCACCTCGGGGGGGTCTGAAGCTTTCTTT; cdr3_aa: CASSLLPTSGGSEAFF
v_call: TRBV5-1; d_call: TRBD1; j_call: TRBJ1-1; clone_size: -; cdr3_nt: TGCGCCAGTATGGTCGAAGGGGGCGCGGCTGAAGCTTTCTTT; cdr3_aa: CASMVEGGAAEAFF
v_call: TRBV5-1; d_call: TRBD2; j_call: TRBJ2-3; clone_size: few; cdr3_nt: TGCGCCAGCAGCTTGGAGAGCGGGGGGGAAATTACGCAGTATTTT; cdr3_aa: CASSLESGGEITQYF
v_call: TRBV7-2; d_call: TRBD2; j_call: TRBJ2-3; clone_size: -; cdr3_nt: TGTGCCAGCAGCGACGGACTAGCAGAGACAGATACGCAGTATTTT; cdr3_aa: CASSDGLAETDTQYF
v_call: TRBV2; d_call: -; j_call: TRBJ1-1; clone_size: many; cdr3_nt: TGTGCCAGCAAGGTAGGCACTGAAGCTTTCTTT; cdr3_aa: CASKVGTEAFF
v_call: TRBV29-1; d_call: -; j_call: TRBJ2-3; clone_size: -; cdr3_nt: TGCAGCGCGTTGGCGGGGGCGACGACAGATACGCAGTATTTT; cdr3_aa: CSALAGATTDTQYF
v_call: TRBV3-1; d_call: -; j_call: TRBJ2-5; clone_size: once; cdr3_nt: TGTGCCAGCAGCCACCCTAGTAGGGGGCAAGAGACCCAGTACTTC; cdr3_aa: CASSHPSRGQETQYF
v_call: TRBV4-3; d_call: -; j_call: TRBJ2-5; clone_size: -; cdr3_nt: TGCGCCAGCAGCCACTCAGCGGAGCAAGAGACCCAGTACTTC; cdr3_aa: CASSHSAEQETQYF
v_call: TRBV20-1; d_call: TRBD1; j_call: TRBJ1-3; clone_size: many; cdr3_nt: TGCAGTGCTAGAGATCAGGACAGGCCCCAAGACACCATATATTTT; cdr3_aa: CSARDQDRPQDTIYF
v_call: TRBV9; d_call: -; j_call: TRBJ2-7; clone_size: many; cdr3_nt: TGTGCCAGCAGCGTAGGGACACGCTCCTACGAGCAGTACTTC; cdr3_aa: CASSVGTRSYEQYF
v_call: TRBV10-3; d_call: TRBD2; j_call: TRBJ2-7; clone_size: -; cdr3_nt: TGTGCCATCAGTGAGAACCCAGCTAGCGGGGATCTCTACGAGCAGTACTTC; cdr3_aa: CAISENPASGDLYEQYF
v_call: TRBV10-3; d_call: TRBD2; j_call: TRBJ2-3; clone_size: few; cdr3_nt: TGTGCCATCGCCAAGACTAGCGGGGGCGGTATAGTAGATACGCAGTATTTT; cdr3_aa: CAIAKTSGGGIVDTQYF
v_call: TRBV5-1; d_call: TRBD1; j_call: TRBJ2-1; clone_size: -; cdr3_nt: TGCGCCAGCAGCACCGGGACAGGCTCCTACAATGAGCAGTTCTTC; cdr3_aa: CASSTGTGSYNEQFF
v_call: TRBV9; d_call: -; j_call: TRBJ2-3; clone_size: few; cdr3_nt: TGTGCCAGCAGCGACAGGAAGACTAGCACAGATACGCAGTATTTT; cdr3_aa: CASSDRKTSTDTQYF
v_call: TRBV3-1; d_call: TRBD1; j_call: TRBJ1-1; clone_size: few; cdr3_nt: TGTGCCAGCAGCCCTGACAGGGGGTTTACTGAAGCTTTCTTT; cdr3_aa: CASSPDRGFTEAFF
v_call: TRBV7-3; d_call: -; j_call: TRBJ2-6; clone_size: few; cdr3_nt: TGTGCCAGCCGATCGGGCTCTGGGGCCAACGTCCTGACTTTC; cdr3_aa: CASRSGSGANVLTF
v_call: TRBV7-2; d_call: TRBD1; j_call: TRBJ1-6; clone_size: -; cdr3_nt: TGTGCCAGCAGCTCCTGGATGGGGACAGGAGCTAATTCACCCCTCCACTTT; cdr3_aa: CASSSWMGTGANSPLHF
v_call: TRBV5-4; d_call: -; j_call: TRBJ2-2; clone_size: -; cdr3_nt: TGTGCCAGCAGCTTGGGTGTACATGGGGACACCGGGGAGCTGTTTTTT; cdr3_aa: CASSLGVHGDTGELFF